This T cell receptor beta chain is drawn from a study of T cells in tumors after PD-1 blockade. On the study more broadly: During anti-PD-1 treatment, some patients continued daily vismodegib 150 mg.

The ends lost 6 bases at V and 6 bases at J; junction bases unmatched: 5. Germline values: CDR1 SNHLY, CDR2 FYNNEI. The CDR3 is 12 amino acids. Assay: immunoSEQ multiplex PCR; the TCRdb copy retains only in-frame clones and omits some. The sample lists over 60,000 clones, approximately 79% occurring once. This TCR was sampled from a human donor with basal cell carcinoma. The specimen comprised PBMCs, sampled after anti-PD-1 treatment. The rearrangement uses TRBV2 and TRBJ2-7; 7 nucleotides line up with TRBD2. CDR3 loop: CASRGGGIEQYF. CDR3 DNA sequence: TGTGCCAGCAGGGGGGGAGGGATCGAGCAGTACTTC.